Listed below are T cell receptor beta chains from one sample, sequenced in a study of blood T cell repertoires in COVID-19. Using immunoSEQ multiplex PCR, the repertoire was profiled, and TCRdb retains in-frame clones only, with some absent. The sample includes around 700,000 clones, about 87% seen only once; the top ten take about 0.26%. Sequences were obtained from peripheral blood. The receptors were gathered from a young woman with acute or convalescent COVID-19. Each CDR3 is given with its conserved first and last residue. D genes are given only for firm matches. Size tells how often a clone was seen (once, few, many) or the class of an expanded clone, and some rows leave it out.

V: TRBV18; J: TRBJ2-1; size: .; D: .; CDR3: CASSLHAWPNDYNEQFF; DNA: TGTGCCAGCTCACTACATGCTTGGCCAAACGACTACAATGAGCAGTTCTTC
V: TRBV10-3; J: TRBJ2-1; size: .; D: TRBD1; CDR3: CAISDHRGLEQFF; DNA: TGTGCCATCAGTGACCACAGGGGGCTTGAGCAGTTCTTC
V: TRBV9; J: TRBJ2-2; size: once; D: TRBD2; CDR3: CASSVMGGGTGELFF; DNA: TGTGCCAGCAGCGTAATGGGCGGGGGGACCGGGGAGCTGTTTTTT
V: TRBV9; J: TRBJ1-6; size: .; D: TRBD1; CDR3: CASSASGTAHSPLHF; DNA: TGTGCCAGCAGCGCATCCGGGACAGCGCATTCACCCCTCCACTTT
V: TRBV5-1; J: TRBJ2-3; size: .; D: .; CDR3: CASKGSDEDTQYF; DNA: TGCGCCAGCAAGGGGTCCGACGAGGATACGCAGTATTTT
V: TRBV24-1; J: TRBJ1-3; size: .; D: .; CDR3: CATSRGSGNTIYF; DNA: TGTGCCACCAGTCGGGGCTCTGGAAACACCATATATTTT
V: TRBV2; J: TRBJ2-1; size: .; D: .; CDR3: CASSEWGPSSYNEQFF; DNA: TGTGCCAGCAGTGAGTGGGGGCCCAGCTCCTACAATGAGCAGTTCTTC
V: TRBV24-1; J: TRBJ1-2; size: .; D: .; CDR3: CATSGGVNYGYTF; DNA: TGTGCCACCAGTGGTGGAGTTAACTATGGCTACACCTTC
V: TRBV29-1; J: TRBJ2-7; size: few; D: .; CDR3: CSVEWAGYYEQYF; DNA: TGCAGCGTTGAATGGGCGGGTTACTACGAGCAGTACTTC
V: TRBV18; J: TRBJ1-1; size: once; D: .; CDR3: CASSPRKDWDTEAFF; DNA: TGTGCCAGCTCACCGAGGAAGGACTGGGACACTGAAGCTTTCTTT
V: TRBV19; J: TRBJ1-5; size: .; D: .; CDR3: CASSIVAGVSNQPQHF; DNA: TGTGCCAGTAGTATCGTGGCGGGTGTGAGCAATCAGCCCCAGCATTTT
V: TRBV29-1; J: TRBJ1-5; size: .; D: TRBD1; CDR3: CSVGQGAGNQPQHF; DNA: TGCAGCGTGGGACAGGGGGCCGGAAATCAGCCCCAGCATTTT
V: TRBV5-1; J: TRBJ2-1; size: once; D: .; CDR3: CASSTQGNEQFF; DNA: TGCGCCAGCAGCACCCAGGGGAATGAGCAGTTCTTC
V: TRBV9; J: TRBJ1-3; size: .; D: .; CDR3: CASSVAGYNTIYF; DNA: TGTGCCAGCAGCGTAGCAGGGTACAACACCATATATTTT
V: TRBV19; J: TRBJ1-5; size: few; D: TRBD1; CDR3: CASRQGTVGNQPQHF; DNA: TGTGCCAGCAGACAGGGGACGGTCGGCAATCAGCCCCAGCATTTT
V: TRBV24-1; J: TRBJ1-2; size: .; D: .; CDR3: CATSGGGTGYTF; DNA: TGTGCCACCAGTGGGGGGGGCACGGGCTACACCTTC
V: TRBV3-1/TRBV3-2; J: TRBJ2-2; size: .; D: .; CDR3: CASSRAGITGELFF; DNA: TGTGCCAGCAGTCGGGCGGGGATCACCGGGGAGCTGTTTTTT
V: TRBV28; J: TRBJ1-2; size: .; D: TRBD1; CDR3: CASSLRGTGMYGYTF; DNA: TGTGCCAGCAGTTTGCGGGGGACAGGGATGTATGGCTACACCTTC
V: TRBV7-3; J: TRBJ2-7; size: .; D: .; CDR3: CASSLIRERNSYEQYF; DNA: TGTGCCAGCAGCTTAATTAGGGAGCGGAACTCCTACGAGCAGTACTTC
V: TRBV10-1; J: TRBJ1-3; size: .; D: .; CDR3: CASSLRGGRGHLGNTIYF; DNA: TGCGCCAGCAGCCTACGGGGGGGGCGCGGTCATCTCGGAAACACCATATATTTT
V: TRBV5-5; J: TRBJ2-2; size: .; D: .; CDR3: CASSLSTGHSTGELFF; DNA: TGTGCCAGCAGCTTATCTACGGGACACTCCACCGGGGAGCTGTTTTTT
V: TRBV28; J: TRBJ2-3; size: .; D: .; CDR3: CASSLGGAGTDTQYF; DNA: TGTGCCAGCAGTTTGGGCGGGGCGGGCACAGATACGCAGTATTTT
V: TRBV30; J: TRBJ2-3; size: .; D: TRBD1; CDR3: CACTGTGLADTQYF; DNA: TGTGCCTGTACCGGGACAGGGTTGGCAGATACGCAGTATTTT
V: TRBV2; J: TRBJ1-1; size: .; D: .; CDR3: CASSERRGRTEAFF; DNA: TGTGCCAGCAGTGAACGGAGGGGACGCACTGAAGCTTTCTTT
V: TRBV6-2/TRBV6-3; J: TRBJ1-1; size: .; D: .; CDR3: CASSPGGGRREAFF; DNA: TGTGCCAGCAGCCCAGGCGGGGGGCGCCGAGAAGCTTTCTTT
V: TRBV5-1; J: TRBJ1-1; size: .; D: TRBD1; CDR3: CASSWDRGGTEAFF; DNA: TGCGCCAGCAGCTGGGACAGAGGTGGGACTGAAGCTTTCTTT
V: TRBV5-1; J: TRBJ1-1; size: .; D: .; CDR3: CASSPPATGNTEAFF; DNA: TGCGCCAGCAGCCCCCCCGCGACAGGGAACACTGAAGCTTTCTTT
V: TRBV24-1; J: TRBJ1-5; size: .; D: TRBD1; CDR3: CAIKTKTGTGGYPSNQPQHF; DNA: TGTGCCATCAAAACGAAGACCGGGACAGGGGGCTATCCTAGCAATCAGCCCCAGCATTTT
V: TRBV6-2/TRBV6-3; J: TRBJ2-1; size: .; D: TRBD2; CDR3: CASSRLAGQQFF; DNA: TGTGCCAGCAGCCGACTAGCGGGGCAGCAGTTCTTC
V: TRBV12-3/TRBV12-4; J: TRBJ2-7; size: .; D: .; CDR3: CASSFQGYEQYF; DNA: TGTGCCAGCAGTTTTCAGGGTTACGAGCAGTACTTC
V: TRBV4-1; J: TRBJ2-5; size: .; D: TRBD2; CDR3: CASSAGGQETQYF; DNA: TGCGCCAGCAGCGCGGGGGGCCAAGAGACCCAGTACTTC
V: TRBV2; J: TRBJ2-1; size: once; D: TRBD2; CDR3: CASSVLTSGGGYNEQFF; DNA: TGTGCCAGCAGTGTCCTGACTAGCGGGGGGGGATACAATGAGCAGTTCTTC
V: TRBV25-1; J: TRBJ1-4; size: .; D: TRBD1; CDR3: CASTRTAQGWNEKLFF; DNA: TGTGCCAGCACCCGAACTGCACAGGGGTGGAATGAAAAACTGTTTTTT
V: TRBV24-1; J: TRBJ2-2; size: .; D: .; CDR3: CATSDSLTPGTGELFF; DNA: TGTGCCACCAGTGATTCCCTAACACCGGGTACCGGGGAGCTGTTTTTT
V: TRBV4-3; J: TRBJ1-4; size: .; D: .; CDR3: CASSQVLLQGRVNEKLFF; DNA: TGCGCCAGCAGCCAAGTTTTACTTCAGGGGCGGGTTAATGAAAAACTGTTTTTT
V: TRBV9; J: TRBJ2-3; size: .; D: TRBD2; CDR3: CASSVVSTSGGKNTQYF; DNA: TGTGCCAGCAGCGTAGTTTCGACTAGCGGGGGGAAGAATACGCAGTATTTT
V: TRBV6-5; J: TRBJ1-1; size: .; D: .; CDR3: CASSSPGLLGEAFF; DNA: TGTGCCAGCAGTTCCCCGGGACTTCTAGGTGAAGCTTTCTTT
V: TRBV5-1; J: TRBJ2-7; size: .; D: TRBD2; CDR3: CASSFGTSGGSLSTEQYF; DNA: TGCGCCAGCAGTTTTGGGACTAGCGGGGGGTCACTTTCTACCGAGCAGTACTTC
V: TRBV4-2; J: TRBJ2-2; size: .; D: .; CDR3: CASSQVGGPGELFF; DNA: TGTGCCAGCAGCCAAGTTGGAGGACCCGGGGAGCTGTTTTTT
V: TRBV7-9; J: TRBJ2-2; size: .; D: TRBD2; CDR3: CASSPPGLAGGRTGELFF; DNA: TGTGCCAGCAGCCCACCGGGACTAGCGGGGGGGCGCACCGGGGAGCTGTTTTTT
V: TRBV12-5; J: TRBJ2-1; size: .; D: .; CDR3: CASGLNRLSSYNEQFF; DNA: TGTGCTAGTGGATTAAACAGGCTAAGCTCCTACAATGAGCAGTTCTTC